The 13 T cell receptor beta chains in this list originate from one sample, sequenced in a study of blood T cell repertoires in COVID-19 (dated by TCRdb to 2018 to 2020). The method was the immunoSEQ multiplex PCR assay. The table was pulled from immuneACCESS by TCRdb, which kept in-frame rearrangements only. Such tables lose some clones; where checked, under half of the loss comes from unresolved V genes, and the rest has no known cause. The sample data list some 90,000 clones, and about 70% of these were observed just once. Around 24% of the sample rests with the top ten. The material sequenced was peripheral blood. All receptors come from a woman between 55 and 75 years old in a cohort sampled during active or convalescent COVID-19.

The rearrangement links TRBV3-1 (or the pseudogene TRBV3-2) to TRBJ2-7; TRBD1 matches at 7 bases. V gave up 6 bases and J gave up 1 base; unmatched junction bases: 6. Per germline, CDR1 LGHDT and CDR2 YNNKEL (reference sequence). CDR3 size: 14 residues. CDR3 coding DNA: TGTGCCAGCAGTTTTATGGGACAGTCCTACGAGCAGTACTTC. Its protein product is CASSFMGQSYEQYF.

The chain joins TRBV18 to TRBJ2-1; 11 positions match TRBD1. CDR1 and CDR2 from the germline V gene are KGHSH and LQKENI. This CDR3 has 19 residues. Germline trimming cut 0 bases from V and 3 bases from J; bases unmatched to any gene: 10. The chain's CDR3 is CASSPPGTGGNPLYNEQFF. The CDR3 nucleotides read TGTGCCAGCTCACCACCCGGGACAGGGGGAAATCCCCTCTACAATGAGCAGTTCTTC.

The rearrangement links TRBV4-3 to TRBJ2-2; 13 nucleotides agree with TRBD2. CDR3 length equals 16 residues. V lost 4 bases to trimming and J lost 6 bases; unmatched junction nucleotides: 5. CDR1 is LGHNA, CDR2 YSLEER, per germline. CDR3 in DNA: TGCGCCAGCAGCCTGCGGACTAGCGGGGGTTCCGGGGAGCTGTTTTTT. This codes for CASSLRTSGGSGELFF.

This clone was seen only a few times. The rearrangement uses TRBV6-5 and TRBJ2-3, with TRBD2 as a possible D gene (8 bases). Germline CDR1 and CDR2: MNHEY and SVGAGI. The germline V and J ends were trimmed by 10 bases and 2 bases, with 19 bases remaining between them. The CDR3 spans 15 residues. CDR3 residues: CAIDGGDSHTDTQYF. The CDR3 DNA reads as TGTGCCATCGACGGGGGGGACAGCCACACAGATACGCAGTATTTT.

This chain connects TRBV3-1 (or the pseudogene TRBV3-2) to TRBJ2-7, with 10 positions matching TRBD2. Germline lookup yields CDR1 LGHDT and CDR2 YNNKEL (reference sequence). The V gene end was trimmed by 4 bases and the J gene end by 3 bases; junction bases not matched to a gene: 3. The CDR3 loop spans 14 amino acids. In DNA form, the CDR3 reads TGTGCCAGCAGCCGCACTAGCGGGATCTACGAGCAGTACTTC. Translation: CASSRTSGIYEQYF.

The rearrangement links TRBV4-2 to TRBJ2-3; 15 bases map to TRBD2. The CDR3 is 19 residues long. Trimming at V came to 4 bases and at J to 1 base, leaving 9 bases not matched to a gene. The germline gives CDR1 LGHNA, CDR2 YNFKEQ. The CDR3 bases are TGTGCCAGCAGCCTGACCGGGACTAGCGGGGGGTCAGGCACAGATACGCAGTATTTT. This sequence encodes CASSLTGTSGGSGTDTQYF.

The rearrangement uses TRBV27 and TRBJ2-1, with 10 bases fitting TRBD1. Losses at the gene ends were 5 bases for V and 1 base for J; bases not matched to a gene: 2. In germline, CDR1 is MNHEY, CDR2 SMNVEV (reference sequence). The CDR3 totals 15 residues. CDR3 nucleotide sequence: TGTGCCAGCAGTCGGACAGGGGGATCCTACAATGAGCAGTTCTTC. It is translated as CASSRTGGSYNEQFF.

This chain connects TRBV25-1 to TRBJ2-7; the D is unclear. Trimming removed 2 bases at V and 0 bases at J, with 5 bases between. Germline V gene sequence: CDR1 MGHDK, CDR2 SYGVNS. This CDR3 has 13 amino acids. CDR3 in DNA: TGTGCCAGCAGTGAAATCAGCTCCTACGAGCAGTACTTC. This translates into CASSEISSYEQYF.

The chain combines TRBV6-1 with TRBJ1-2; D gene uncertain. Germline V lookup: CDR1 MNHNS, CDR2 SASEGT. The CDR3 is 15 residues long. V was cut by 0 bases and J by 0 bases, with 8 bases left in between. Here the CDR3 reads CASSEASGANYGYTF. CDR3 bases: TGTGCCAGCAGTGAAGCGAGCGGAGCTAACTATGGCTACACCTTC.

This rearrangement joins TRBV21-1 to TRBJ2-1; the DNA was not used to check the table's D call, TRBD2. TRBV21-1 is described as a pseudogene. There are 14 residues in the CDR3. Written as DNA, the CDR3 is TGTGCCAGCAGCAAGAGCGGGACTAGCCCTCAGCAGTTCTTC. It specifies CASSKSGTSPQQFF.

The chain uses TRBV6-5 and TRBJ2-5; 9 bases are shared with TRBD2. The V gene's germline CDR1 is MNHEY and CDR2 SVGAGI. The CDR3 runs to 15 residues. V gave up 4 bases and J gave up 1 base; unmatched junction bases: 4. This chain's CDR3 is CASSSPSGAQETQYF. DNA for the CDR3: TGTGCCAGCAGTTCCCCTAGCGGGGCCCAAGAGACCCAGTACTTC.

CDR3 amino acids: CASSGSGVADYTF. For the CDR3, the DNA is TGTGCCAGCAGTGGTTCAGGGGTCGCCGACTACACCTTC. The chain joins TRBV2 to TRBJ1-2, with D perhaps TRBD1 (6 bases). Trimming shortened V by 4 bases and J by 10 bases, and 16 bases separated the two germline ends. The CDR3 extends over 13 amino acids. Looked up from germline, CDR1 is SNHLY and CDR2 is FYNNEI.

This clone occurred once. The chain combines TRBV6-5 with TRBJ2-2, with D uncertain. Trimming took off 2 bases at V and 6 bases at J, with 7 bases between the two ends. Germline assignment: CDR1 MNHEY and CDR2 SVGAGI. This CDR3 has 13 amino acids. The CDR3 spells CASSYIAAGELFF. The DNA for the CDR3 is TGTGCCAGCAGTTACATCGCGGCCGGGGAGCTGTTTTTT.